This entry is about one T cell receptor (beta chain). The antigen remains unidentified. The data were taken from a study of CD8+CD57+ T cells in acquired aplastic anemia. Study results and limitations: Statistical testing detected no significant gap in CD8+ Simpson's diversity between patients and controls. Some 31 CD8+ CDR3 sequences were shared between patients and controls.

The germline gives CDR1 SNHLY, CDR2 FYNNEI. The length of the CDR3 is 12 residues. V lost 6 bases and J lost 3, with 6 bases in between. Patients picked for sequencing had shown CD8+CD57+ cell expansion detected by flow cytometry. Profiles of TCR beta VDJ and CDR3 were generated from a genomic DNA template. MiXCR, run by TCRdb on the reads, gives a single entry per CDR3 protein. Of more than 200,000 distinct CDR3 sequences listed, roughly 50% are singletons. Material for sequencing was sorted CD4+, CD8+, or CD8+CD57+ T cells (not recorded which) from PBMCs. The source is a human donor with aplastic anemia. The chain links TRBV2 to TRBJ1-3; no reliable D call. The DNA of the CDR3 is TGTGCCAGCAGCAGAAGTGGAAACACCATATATTTT. It yields the protein CASSRSGNTIYF.